The 30 T cell receptor beta chains below were found in one sample sequenced in a study of beta chain features in type 1 diabetes listed by TCRdb under 2018. Library preparation used the immunoSEQ multiplex PCR assay. The High Capacity cDNA Reverse Transcription Kit was used to reverse transcribe all of the isolated RNA, meaning that expressed TCRB transcripts were what got sequenced. Held by TCRdb, this immuneACCESS table contains in-frame sequences only and omits some clones. Under half of the omission traces to an unresolved V gene where checked; the cause of the rest is unknown. In all, the sample holds approximately 170,000 clones, and roughly 63% of those were seen once. The ten largest clones represent about 0.091% of the sample. What the authors observed across the whole study: A moderate but significant shortening of TCRB CDR3 length was observed in type 1 diabetes patients in all four CD4+ subsets.

No antigen is known for these receptors. The sequencing input was naive CD4+ T cells from blood. Interpreted using the paper, the cell subset or site label stands for: true naive CD4+ T cells. The receptors were gathered from a man younger than 40 with type 1 diabetes.

This rearrangement joins TRBV29-1 to TRBJ1-1, with D hard to call. V was cut by 7 bases and J by 1 base, with 7 bases left in between. Germline V gives CDR1 SQVTM, CDR2 ANQGSEA. The CDR3 is 11 amino acids. In nucleotides, the CDR3 is TGCAGCGGGTTAAAGAACACTGAAGCTTTCTTT. This sequence encodes CSGLKNTEAFF.

This chain uses TRBV7-9 with TRBJ2-5; 7 nucleotides agree with TRBD1. V lost 5 bases and J lost 5; bases outside the gene matches: 14. Germline CDR1 reads SEHNR; CDR2 reads FQNEAQ (reference sequence). This CDR3 is 16 amino acids long. CDR3 DNA sequence: TGTGCCAGCAGCCGAGGGACAGACCTAATAGGGGAGACCCAGTACTTC. This gives the protein CASSRGTDLIGETQYF.

In this sample, this clone turned up a few times. The chain combines TRBV29-1 with TRBJ2-6; D remains ambiguous. V dropped 4 bases and J dropped 2 bases, with 9 bases sitting between them. CDR1 and CDR2 (germline): SQVTM, ANQGSEA. The CDR3 contains 14 residues. CDR3 nucleotide sequence: TGCAGCGTTGGAAAGGGTGCTGGGGCCAACGTCCTGACTTTC. Translation gives CSVGKGAGANVLTF.

The chain joins TRBV9 to TRBJ2-1, with D perhaps TRBD1 (7 bases). V was pared by 0 bases and J by 7 bases, with 14 bases between. Germline CDR1 is SGDLS and CDR2 is YYNGEE. The CDR3 is 15 residues long. In DNA form, the CDR3 reads TGTGCCAGCAGCGTAGAGGAGGGGGCGCGGAATGAGCAGTTCTTC. It specifies CASSVEEGARNEQFF.

The gene calls are TRBV6-5 and TRBJ2-3; 7 bases match TRBD1. This CDR3 spans 15 amino acids. With V trimmed by 5 bases and J by 2 bases, 7 bases remained unmatched. The germline V gene has CDR1 MNHEY and CDR2 SVGAGI. In DNA, the CDR3 is TGTGCCAGCAGTCCCCGGGACAGACTCACAGATACGCAGTATTTT. It is translated as CASSPRDRLTDTQYF.

This rearrangement joins TRBV30 to TRBJ2-7, with D tentatively TRBD2 (5 bases). Trimming left V 1 base short and J 6 bases short, with 7 bases between. CDR1 GTSNPN and CDR2 SVGIG come from the germline V gene (reference sequence). The CDR3 is made up of 11 amino acids. The CDR3 here is CAWSEEAEQYF. The CDR3 region has the DNA TGTGCCTGGAGTGAGGAGGCCGAGCAGTACTTC.

The chain recombines TRBV7-2 with TRBJ2-2; TRBD1 might be the D (6 bases). This CDR3 comprises 16 residues. V was shortened by 2 bases and J by 2 bases, with 12 bases between the two germline ends. Germline V gene sequence: CDR1 SGHTA, CDR2 FQGNSA. The CDR3 here is CASSLSPQGNTGELFF. In nucleotides, the CDR3 is TGTGCCAGCAGCTTAAGTCCACAGGGAAACACCGGGGAGCTGTTTTTT.

The chain links TRBV6-6 to TRBJ2-5, with a possible D match to TRBD1 (5 bases). Trimming took off 6 bases at V and 2 bases at J, with 7 bases between the two ends. In germline, CDR1 is MNHNY, CDR2 SVGAGI (reference sequence). The CDR3 is 12 residues long. The CDR3 here is CASRRQQETQYF. The CDR3 coding sequence is TGTGCCAGCAGGCGACAGCAAGAGACCCAGTACTTC.

The gene calls are TRBV29-1 and TRBJ2-6, with D possibly being TRBD1 (5 bases). Trimming shortened V by 4 bases and J by 0 bases, and 16 bases separated the two germline ends. CDR3 size: 17 residues. The germline CDR1 and CDR2 sequences are SQVTM and ANQGSEA. The CDR3 sequence: CSVGTGWTLSGANVLTF. CDR3 coding DNA: TGCAGCGTTGGAACGGGTTGGACACTCTCTGGGGCCAACGTCCTGACTTTC.

The genes are TRBV6-5 and TRBJ2-7, with unresolved D. Germline V lookup: CDR1 MNHEY, CDR2 SVGAGI. This CDR3 contains 14 residues. Trimming stripped 6 bases from V and 0 bases from J, with 12 bases between. CDR3 nucleotides: TGTGCCAGCAGACCACCGGGTTCCTCCTACGAGCAGTACTTC. Translated, it gives CASRPPGSSYEQYF.

V usage is TRBV9 and J usage is TRBJ1-1; the D gene is possibly TRBD1 (6 bases). V dropped 0 bases and J dropped 7 bases, with 16 bases sitting between them. Germline V lookup: CDR1 SGDLS, CDR2 YYNGEE. CDR3 length: 15 amino acids. The CDR3, as DNA: TGTGCCAGCAGCGTAGCTCCGCAGGGGCCCTTTGAAGCTTTCTTT. Translated: CASSVAPQGPFEAFF. The complete variable domain, with remaining parts taken from reference TRBV9 and TRBJ1-1, reads DSGVTQTPKHLITATGQRVTLRCSPRSGDLSVYWYQQSLDQGLQFLIQYYNGEERAKGNILERFSAQQFPDLHSELNLSSLELGDSALYFCASSVAPQGPFEAFFGQGTRLTVV.

The table lists this clone with a count of one. The chain recombines TRBV4-1 with TRBJ2-1; D ambiguous. Between the trimmed V and J ends, which lost 2 bases and 0 bases, there was a span of 11 bases. CDR1 MGHRA and CDR2 YSYEKL come from the germline V gene. This CDR3 region has 16 residues. The CDR3 region has the DNA TGCGCCAGCAGCCAACCCGACCGCAGCTCCTACAATGAGCAGTTCTTC. This translates into CASSQPDRSSYNEQFF.

The rearrangement joins TRBV25-1 to TRBJ2-4; TRBD1 aligns across 9 bases. The CDR3 loop spans 14 amino acids. Germline CDR1 is MGHDK and CDR2 is SYGVNS. Germline trimming cut 4 bases from V and 10 bases from J; bases unmatched to any gene: 8. For the CDR3, the DNA is TGTGCCAGCAGTGCACAGGGGGCAATAGGTATTCAGTACTTC. It codes for CASSAQGAIGIQYF.

Concerning this clone itself: Other DNA sequences in this sample translate to the same CDR3. This chain links TRBV29-1 with TRBJ1-1; D possibly corresponds to TRBD1 (6 bases). Germline V CDR1 and CDR2: SQVTM, ANQGSEA. V lost 5 bases to trimming and J lost 1 base, with 11 bases between them. The CDR3 sequence is 13 residues long. CDR3 in DNA: TGCAGCGTTAGTGACAGGACGAACACTGAAGCTTTCTTT. Translated: CSVSDRTNTEAFF.

The rearrangement joins TRBV29-1 to TRBJ1-2, with a weak D call TRBD1 (6 bases). This CDR3 has 12 amino acids. V was cut by 7 bases and J by 3 bases, with 12 bases left in between. Germline V gene sequence: CDR1 SQVTM, CDR2 ANQGSEA. The CDR3 DNA is TGCAGCGGCGCCGCAGGGGACTATGGCTACACCTTC. Residues: CSGAAGDYGYTF.

CDR3 protein: CSAPRGDRVANEQFF. The CDR3, as DNA: TGCAGCGCCCCACGGGGGGATCGGGTGGCCAATGAGCAGTTCTTC. This rearrangement joins TRBV29-1 to TRBJ2-1, with 7 bases matching TRBD2. The V gene end was trimmed by 7 bases and the J gene end by 6 bases; junction bases not matched to a gene: 15. Looked up from germline, CDR1 is SQVTM and CDR2 is ANQGSEA. The CDR3 length is 15 residues.

This clone was detected a few times. This rearrangement joins TRBV25-1 to TRBJ2-5; unclear D gene. This CDR3 has 14 amino acids. Per germline, CDR1 MGHDK and CDR2 SYGVNS. V was cut by 3 bases and J by 0 bases, with 8 bases left in between. CDR3 sequence reads: CASSDGQYQETQYF. DNA for the CDR3: TGTGCCAGCAGTGATGGGCAGTACCAAGAGACCCAGTACTTC. Looking up the rest from reference TRBV25-1 and TRBJ2-5 gives the full variable domain: EADIYQTPRYLVIGTGKKITLECSQTMGHDKMYWYQQDPGMELHLIHYSYGVNSTEKGDLSSESTVSRIRTEHFPLTLESARPSHTSQYLCASSDGQYQETQYFGPGTRLLVL.

The chain links TRBV9 to TRBJ1-1; D possibly corresponds to TRBD1 (5 bases). V was shortened by 4 bases and J by 1 base, with 14 bases between the two germline ends. This CDR3 contains 15 residues. The germline V gene encodes CDR1 SGDLS and CDR2 YYNGEE. Written as DNA, the CDR3 is TGTGCCAGCAGCCCTAGGGGACCGCAGAACACTGAAGCTTTCTTT. Amino acid sequence: CASSPRGPQNTEAFF.

The gene calls are TRBV29-1 and TRBJ1-1; D might be TRBD1 (5 bases). Germline V gene lookup returns CDR1 SQVTM and CDR2 ANQGSEA. The ends were cut back, 6 bases at V and 3 bases at J, with 14 bases in the middle. The length of the CDR3 is 13 residues. The CDR3 is CSVESLRDTEAFF. The CDR3 DNA is TGCAGCGTCGAATCCCTCAGGGACACTGAAGCTTTCTTT.

This clone was counted only a few times. This sequence joins TRBV15 and TRBJ2-1; 12 bases are a match to TRBD2. J was trimmed by 6 bases and V by 6 bases; bases with no gene match: 0. Per the germline V gene, CDR1 is LNHNV and CDR2 is YYDKDF (reference sequence). The CDR3 totals 13 residues. For the CDR3, the DNA is TGTGCCACCAGACTAGCGGGGGGCAATGAGCAGTTCTTC. Translation gives CATRLAGGNEQFF.

CDR3 nucleotide sequence: TGTGCCAGCAGTGAACGAACAGATCTCTATGGCTACACCTTC. Protein sequence: CASSERTDLYGYTF. J is TRBJ1-2 and V is TRBV25-1; no definite D call. This CDR3 is 14 amino acids long. In germline, CDR1 is MGHDK, CDR2 SYGVNS. Trimming shortened V by 2 bases and J by 4 bases, and 11 bases separated the two germline ends.

This clone was picked up a small number of times. The rearrangement links TRBV7-2 to TRBJ2-3; 7 bases are shared with TRBD1. Per germline, CDR1 SGHTA and CDR2 FQGNSA. V gave up 4 bases and J gave up 2 bases; unmatched junction bases: 3. This CDR3 spans 14 amino acids. This chain's CDR3 is CASSSGQATDTQYF. The CDR3 bases are TGTGCCAGCAGCTCCGGACAGGCCACAGATACGCAGTATTTT.

The table lists this clone with a count of one. The chain is built from TRBV7-2 and TRBJ2-5, with 8 bases that match TRBD1. V lost 6 bases, J lost 4 bases, and 4 bases stayed unmatched. The CDR3 spans 13 residues. Germline CDR1 is SGHTA and CDR2 is FQGNSA. The CDR3 here is CASRFTGGETQYF. The CDR3 nucleotides read TGTGCCAGCAGATTTACAGGGGGAGAGACCCAGTACTTC.

This chain links TRBV5-4 with TRBJ2-5; no firm D call. The V and J ends lost 5 bases and 1 base respectively, with 9 bases between them. CDR1 and CDR2 (germline): SGHNT, YYREEE (reference sequence). The CDR3 length is 13 residues. DNA of the CDR3: TGTGCCAGCAGGCCGGGTTTCCAAGAGACCCAGTACTTC. It translates to CASRPGFQETQYF.

This clone has only a few counts. V is TRBV25-1 and J is TRBJ2-5; 8 positions match TRBD1. The CDR3 totals 13 residues. CDR1 is MGHDK, CDR2 SYGVNS, per germline. The junction had 3 bases not matched to a gene; V was cut back by 3 bases and J by 6 bases. CDR3 residues: CASSDQGAQTQYF. The CDR3 coding sequence is TGTGCCAGCAGTGATCAGGGGGCGCAGACCCAGTACTTC.

This clone was seen only a few times. The chain uses TRBV29-1 and TRBJ1-5; D unclear. V dropped 0 bases and J dropped 6 bases, with 0 bases sitting between them. This CDR3 region has 10 residues. Germline V gives CDR1 SQVTM, CDR2 ANQGSEA. The CDR3 DNA sequence: TGCAGCGTTGAAGATCAGCCCCAGCATTTT. Protein product: CSVEDQPQHF.

This clone was found a few times. This chain links TRBV30 with TRBJ2-3; the D gene is possibly TRBD2 (5 bases). Per the germline V gene, CDR1 is GTSNPN and CDR2 is SVGIG (reference sequence). This CDR3 is built from 15 residues. Trimming removed 0 bases at V and 3 bases at J, with 13 bases between. CDR3 in amino acids: CAWSVRPTGTDTQYF. CDR3 DNA: TGTGCCTGGAGTGTACGGCCAACGGGAACAGATACGCAGTATTTT.

Note on this clone: Compared with germline, one end of the junction differs, possibly owing to a read error. The chain couples TRBV29-1 to TRBJ1-2; perhaps TRBD1 as D (6 bases). Germline loops: CDR1 SQVTM, CDR2 ANQGSEA. The CDR3 runs 13 residues. CDR3 sequence reads: CSHTTNKQGSSYF. The CDR3 nucleotides read TGCAGCCATACCACGAATAAACAGGGAAGTAGCTACTTC.

This chain joins TRBV7-2 and TRBJ2-2; no definite D call. CDR3 length: 12 amino acids. V dropped 2 bases and J dropped 7 bases, with 5 bases sitting between them. Looked up from germline, CDR1 is SGHTA and CDR2 is FQGNSA. CDR3 coding DNA: TGTGCCAGCAGCTTAATTAACGGGGAGCTGTTTTTT. Amino acid sequence: CASSLINGELFF.

This clone was recorded a few times. The V gene is TRBV4-1, the J gene TRBJ2-3; 7 bases agree with TRBD1. J was trimmed by 2 bases and V by 3 bases; bases with no gene match: 5. Per the germline V gene, CDR1 is MGHRA and CDR2 is YSYEKL. The length of the CDR3 is 15 residues. The CDR3 coding sequence is TGCGCCAGCAGCCACGCGACAGGGTACACAGATACGCAGTATTTT. Translation: CASSHATGYTDTQYF.